One sample yielded the 7 T cell receptor beta chains listed below, sequenced in a study of blood T cells in healthy people across ages. Alongside a J-beta primer mix, a sample-barcoded 5' primer served in a second PCR lasting 7 to 11 cycles. TCRdb ran MiXCR on the 5' RACE reads and lists one entry per CDR3 protein. The sample lists fewer than 900,000 distinct CDR3 sequences; around 36% were seen once. Sequencing was performed on blood. These receptors came from a man aged 18 to 29 in good health.

Ten or more counts support this clonotype. The V and J genes are TRBV12-3 or TRBV12-4 and TRBJ2-3, with a weak D call TRBD1 (5 bases). The CDR3 is 14 amino acids. Trimming cost V 6 bases and J 2 bases, with 12 bases left between them. CDR3: CASSLTGTTDTQYF. CDR3 DNA sequence: TGTGCCAGCAGCTTAACAGGAACCACAGATACGCAGTATTTT.

There are a few counts of this clonotype. The V call is TRBV6-5, the J call TRBJ1-5; D not certain. Germline V lookup: CDR1 MNHEY, CDR2 SVGAGI. This CDR3 comprises 16 residues. Trimming stripped 6 bases from V and 5 bases from J, with 20 bases between. This chain's CDR3 is CASSPQRRVGHQPQHF. The CDR3 DNA reads as TGTGCCAGCAGCCCCCAGAGGCGGGTTGGACATCAGCCCCAGCATTTT.

This clonotype has ten or more counts. Written as DNA, the CDR3 is TGCGCCAGCAGCCAAGATTTTCGGACACCCTACCTCAATGAGCAGTTCTTC. This encodes CASSQDFRTPYLNEQFF. The V gene is TRBV4-1, the J gene TRBJ2-1; tentative D call: TRBD1 (5 bases). Trimming stripped 0 bases from V and 6 bases from J, with 18 bases between. Germline assignment: CDR1 MGHRA and CDR2 YSYEKL. This CDR3 region has 17 residues.

The chain joins TRBV14 to TRBJ2-5, with 7 positions matching TRBD1. With 6 bases clipped from V and 5 bases from J, the junction kept 6 bases outside the gene matches. The CDR3 is made up of 13 amino acids. Germline CDR1 and CDR2: SGHDN and FVKESK. CDR3 sequence: CASRQTGRETQYF. Here the CDR3 DNA reads TGTGCCAGCAGACAGACAGGGCGGGAGACCCAGTACTTC.

J is TRBJ2-2 and V is TRBV20-1; 7 nucleotides match TRBD1. Germline CDR1 DFQATT, CDR2 SNEGSKA (reference sequence). The CDR3 consists of 15 residues. V gave up 5 bases and J gave up 7 bases; unmatched junction bases: 13. The CDR3 loop is CSAGAPDRLDGELFF. The CDR3 coding sequence is TGCAGTGCTGGAGCCCCGGACAGGCTGGACGGGGAGCTGTTTTTT.

This chain links TRBV7-3 with TRBJ1-1, with D perhaps matching TRBD1 (6 bases). With 4 bases removed from V and 1 base from J, the gap between germline ends came to 7 bases. The CDR3 is 13 residues long. The V gene's germline CDR1 is SGHTA and CDR2 FQGTGA. The CDR3: CASSWDTNTEAFF. The CDR3 DNA reads as TGTGCCAGCAGCTGGGACACGAACACTGAAGCTTTCTTT.

V is TRBV6-2 or TRBV6-3 and J is TRBJ2-1; unclear D gene. This CDR3 spans 12 amino acids. Germline loops: CDR1 MNHEY, CDR2 SVGEGT. V was clipped by 2 bases and J by 10 bases, with 9 bases between them. The CDR3 loop reads CASSYMDGEQFF. Written as DNA, the CDR3 is TGTGCCAGCAGTTACATGGACGGCGAGCAGTTCTTC.